This T cell receptor (beta chain) is drawn from a study of cytomegalovirus exposure and HLA in healthy donors. The CDR3 consists of 15 residues. Looked up from germline, CDR1 is MNHEY and CDR2 is SVGAGI. J lost 3 bases, V lost 6 bases, and 8 bases had no gene match. PCR employed 60 Vbeta and 13 Jbeta primers. Libraries were prepared by immunoSEQ multiplex PCR; TCRdb keeps only in-frame clonotypes and omits some of them. The sample consists of under 170,000 clones, 70% to 80% of them appearing once. The chain recombines TRBV6-5 with TRBJ1-5; 7 bases are shared with TRBD1. Sample: PBMCs. This sequence originates from a human donor in good health. The CDR3, as DNA: TGTGCCAGCAGGAAACGGACAGGACCCAATCAGCCCCAGCATTTT. As protein: CASRKRTGPNQPQHF.